The clone carrying this T cell receptor (beta chain) has just a few counts. In TCRdb, the 5' RACE reads were re-called with MiXCR into one record per CDR3 protein. The sample has approximately 190,000 distinct CDR3 sequences, about 16% seen once. V lost 1 base to trimming and J lost 1 base, with 7 bases between them. The germline V gene encodes CDR1 LGHNA and CDR2 YNFKEQ. The CDR3 length is 15 residues. These data come from a study of identical twins. These data also featured in a second study, about T cells expressing NK-cell markers.

The source material was CD8+ T cells sorted from blood. The V gene is TRBV4-2, the J gene TRBJ2-2; possibly TRBD1 for D (6 bases). The receptor comes from a woman aged 18 to 35 in good health. CDR3 bases: TGTGCCAGCAGCCAAGTGACAGGGAACACCGGGGAGCTGTTTTTT. Its translation: CASSQVTGNTGELFF.